This TCR beta chain was obtained from a study of control samples from healthy donors and cancer patients. Using immunoSEQ multiplex PCR, the repertoire was profiled, and TCRdb retains in-frame clones only, with some absent. The sample carries roughly 55,000 clones, 95% to 96% recorded once. This receptor was taken from a woman aged 18 to 35 in good health. The material sequenced was blood.

CDR3 coding DNA: TGCGCCAGCAGCCAAGAGTTTTTTAGCCCCCTTCAAGAGACCCAGTACTTC. Its translation: CASSQEFFSPLQETQYF. The gene calls are TRBV4-1 and TRBJ2-5; D gene unclear. From germline, CDR1 is MGHRA and CDR2 YSYEKL. This CDR3 comprises 17 residues. With 0 bases removed from V and 2 bases from J, the gap between germline ends came to 16 bases.